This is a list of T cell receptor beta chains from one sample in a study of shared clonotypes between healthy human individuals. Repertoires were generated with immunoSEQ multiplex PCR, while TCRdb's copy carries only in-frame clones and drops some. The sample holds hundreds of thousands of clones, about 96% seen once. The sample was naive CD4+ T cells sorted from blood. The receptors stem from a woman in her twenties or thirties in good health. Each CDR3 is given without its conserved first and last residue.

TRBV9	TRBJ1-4	ASSVSTGPNEKLF
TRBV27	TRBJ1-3	ASSLTPQTVTGNTIY
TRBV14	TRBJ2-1	ASSQTSGRSYNEQF
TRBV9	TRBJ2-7	ASSPGTGVHEQY
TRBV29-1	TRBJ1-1	SVGSWNTEAF
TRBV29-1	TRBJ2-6	SVEVRGRYPSGANVLT
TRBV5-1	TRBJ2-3	ASSLPSGSTDTQY
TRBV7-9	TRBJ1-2	ASSRNGVTTYGYT
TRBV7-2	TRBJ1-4	ASSSPAGRREKLF
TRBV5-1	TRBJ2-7	ASGSGASGIEPYEQY
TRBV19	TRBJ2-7	ASSNVFEAAYEQY
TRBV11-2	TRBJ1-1	ASSPWGDTEAF
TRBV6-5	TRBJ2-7	ASSPRDRSPYEQY
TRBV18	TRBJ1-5	ASSPRAGVDQPQH
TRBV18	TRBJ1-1	ASSRYKNTEAF
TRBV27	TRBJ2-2	ASALSSGGTGELF
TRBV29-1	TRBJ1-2	SVGAHNFYGYT
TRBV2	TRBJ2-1	ASEKGTITYNEQF
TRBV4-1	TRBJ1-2	ASSQGVLSYGYT
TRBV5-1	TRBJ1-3	ASSLARGPTGNTIY
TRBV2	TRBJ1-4	ASSDVQRNEKLF
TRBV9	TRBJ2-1	ASSAQGASYNEQF
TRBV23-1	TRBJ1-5	ASSQSLSEDSNQPQH
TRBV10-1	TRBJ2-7	ASSESTSDPGYEQY
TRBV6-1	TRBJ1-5	ASSEAETGARNQPQH
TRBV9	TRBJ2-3	ASSVSGNPDTQY
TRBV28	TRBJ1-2	ASSPDRGIRDGYT
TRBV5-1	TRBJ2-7	ASSYGTGDAYEQY
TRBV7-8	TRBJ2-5	ASSPGTSGNQETQY
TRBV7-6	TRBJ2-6	ASSFQPPPSGANVLT
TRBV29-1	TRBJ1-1	SVEFVGLNTEAF
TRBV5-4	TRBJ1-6	ASSRPGGMNSPLH